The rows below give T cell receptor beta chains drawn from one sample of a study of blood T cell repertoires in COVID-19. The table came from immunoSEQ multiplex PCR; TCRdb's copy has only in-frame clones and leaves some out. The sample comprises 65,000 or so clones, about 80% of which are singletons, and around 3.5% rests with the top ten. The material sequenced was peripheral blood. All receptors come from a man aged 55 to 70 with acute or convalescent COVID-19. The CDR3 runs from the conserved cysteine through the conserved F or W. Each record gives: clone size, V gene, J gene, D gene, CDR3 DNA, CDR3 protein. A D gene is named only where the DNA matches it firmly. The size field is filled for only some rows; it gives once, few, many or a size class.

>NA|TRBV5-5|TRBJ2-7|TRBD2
TGTGCCAGCAGCCCGGGACTAGCGGGGGCCCTCTCCTACGAGCAGTACTTC
CASSPGLAGALSYEQYF
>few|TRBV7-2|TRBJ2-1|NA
TGTGCCAGCAGCTTAGACGCGGGGTGGAAGAATGAGCAGTTCTTC
CASSLDAGWKNEQFF
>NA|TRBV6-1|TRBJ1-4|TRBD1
TGTGCCAGCAGTGAATGGGGACAGGGGGCTGAAAAACTGTTTTTT
CASSEWGQGAEKLFF
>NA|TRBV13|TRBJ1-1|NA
TGTGCCAGCAGCTCGTACAGGACTGAAGCTTTCTTT
CASSSYRTEAFF
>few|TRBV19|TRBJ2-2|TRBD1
TGTGCCAGTAGACCGGACAGGGGATTTGCCGGGGAGCTGTTTTTT
CASRPDRGFAGELFF
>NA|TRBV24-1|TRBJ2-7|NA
TGTGCCACCAGTGATGCAGGGCTCGACGAGCAGTACTTC
CATSDAGLDEQYF
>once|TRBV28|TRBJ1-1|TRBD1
TGTGCCAGCAGTCGGGACAGGGGAGGTAAGACTGAAGCTTTCTTT
CASSRDRGGKTEAFF
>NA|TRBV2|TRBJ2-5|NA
TGTGCCAGCAGCCAAGAGAGAGCGCAAGAGACCCAGTACTTC
CASSQERAQETQYF
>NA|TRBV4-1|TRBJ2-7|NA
TGCGCCAGCAGCCAAGGTGGCCAGGGCTCCTACGAGCAGTACTTC
CASSQGGQGSYEQYF
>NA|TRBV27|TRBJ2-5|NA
TGTGCCAGCAGTTCACAGGGTGGGACAGAGACCCAGTACTTC
CASSSQGGTETQYF
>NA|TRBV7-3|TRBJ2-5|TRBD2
TGTGCCAGCAGCTTAAGGCCTAGCGGGATCTCCGAGACCCAGTACTTC
CASSLRPSGISETQYF
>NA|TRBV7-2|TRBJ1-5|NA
TGTGCCAGCAGCTTAGTGTGGGCAGTCGATCAGCCCCAGCATTTT
CASSLVWAVDQPQHF
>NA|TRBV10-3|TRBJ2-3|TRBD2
TGTGCCATCGGGACTAGCGGCACAGATACGCAGTATTTT
CAIGTSGTDTQYF
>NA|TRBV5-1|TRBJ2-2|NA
TGCGCCAGCAGCTCGCTCGTTTACTATTCCAGCACCGGGGAGCTGTTTTTT
CASSSLVYYSSTGELFF
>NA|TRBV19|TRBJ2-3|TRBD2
TGTGCCAGTAGTATAGGTTCTAGCGGGGCCACAGATACGCAGTATTTT
CASSIGSSGATDTQYF
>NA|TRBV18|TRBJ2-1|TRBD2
TGTGCCAGCTCACCGACTAGCGGGTCGTACAATGAGCAGTTCTTC
CASSPTSGSYNEQFF
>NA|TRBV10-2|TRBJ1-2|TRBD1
TGCGCCAGCATGCGGGACAGCTATGGCTACACCTTC
CASMRDSYGYTF
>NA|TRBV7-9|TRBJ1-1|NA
TGTGCCAGCAGCACCGAACAGGTGATGAACACTGAAGCTTTCTTT
CASSTEQVMNTEAFF
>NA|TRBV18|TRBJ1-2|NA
TGTGCCAGCTCACCATCCCGGGTGGACTATGGCTACACCTTC
CASSPSRVDYGYTF
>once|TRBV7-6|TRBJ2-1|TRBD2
TGTGCCAGCAGCTATACCGGGGGGGCTACTACCAATGAGCAGTTCTTC
CASSYTGGATTNEQFF
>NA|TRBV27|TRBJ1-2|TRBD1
TGTGCCAGCAGTTTTACCGGGACAGGGGAAGGCTACACCTTC
CASSFTGTGEGYTF
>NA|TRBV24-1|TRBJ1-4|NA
TGTGCCACCAGTTCATGGGCCTTTTTT
CATSSWAFF
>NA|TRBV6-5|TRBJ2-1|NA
TGTGCCAGCAGTTACTCTTGGGGCGCCTACGATGAGCAGTTCTTC
CASSYSWGAYDEQFF
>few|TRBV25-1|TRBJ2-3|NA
TGTGCCAGCAGTGGGACTGGCTGGGTTTATCCAGATACGCAGTATTTT
CASSGTGWVYPDTQYF
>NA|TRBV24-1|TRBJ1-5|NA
TGTGCCGCCCAGGGTCAGCCCCAGCATTTT
CAAQGQPQHF
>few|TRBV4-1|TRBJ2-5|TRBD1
TGCGCCAGCAGCCCCAGGGGGCTGCAAGAGACCCAGTACTTC
CASSPRGLQETQYF